Below, one TCR beta chain is given with its context. Clinicians made diagnoses from clinical symptoms, serum thyroxine, TRAb, thyroid ultrasound and orbital computed tomography. The CDR3 has 15 residues. Germline assignment: CDR1 SEHNR and CDR2 FQNEAQ (reference sequence). The V and J ends lost 0 bases and 7 bases respectively, with 10 bases between them. The data stem from a study of Graves' ophthalmopathy and Graves' hyperthyroidism. Investigators amplified TCR beta CDR3 regions from RNA transcripts. RT-PCR with HTBI primers came first, then second-round multiplex PCR. In TCRdb, the multiplex PCR reads were re-called with MiXCR into one record per CDR3 protein. The sample includes almost 750,000 distinct CDR3 sequences, 40% of them seen just once.

The sequenced material came from peripheral blood. The chain carries TRBV7-9 and TRBJ1-6; no clear D. The origin of this receptor is an adult man with Graves' ophthalmopathy. This chain's CDR3 is CASSLARWRNSPLHF. In DNA form, the CDR3 reads TGTGCCAGCAGCTTAGCGCGGTGGAGGAATTCACCCCTCCACTTT.